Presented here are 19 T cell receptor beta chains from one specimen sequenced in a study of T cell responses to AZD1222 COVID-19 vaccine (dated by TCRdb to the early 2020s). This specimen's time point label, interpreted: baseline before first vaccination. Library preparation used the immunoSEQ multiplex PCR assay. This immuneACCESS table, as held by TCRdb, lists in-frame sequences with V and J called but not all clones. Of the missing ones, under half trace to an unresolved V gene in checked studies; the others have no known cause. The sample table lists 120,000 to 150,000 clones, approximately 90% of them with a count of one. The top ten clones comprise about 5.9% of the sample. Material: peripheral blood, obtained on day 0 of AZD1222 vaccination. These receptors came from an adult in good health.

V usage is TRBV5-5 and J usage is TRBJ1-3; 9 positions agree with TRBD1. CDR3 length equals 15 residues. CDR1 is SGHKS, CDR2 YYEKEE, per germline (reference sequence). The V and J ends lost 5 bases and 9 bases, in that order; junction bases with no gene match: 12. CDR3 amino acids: CASSRTGTGIFTIYF. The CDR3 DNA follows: TGTGCCAGCAGTCGAACCGGGACAGGGATATTCACCATATATTTT.

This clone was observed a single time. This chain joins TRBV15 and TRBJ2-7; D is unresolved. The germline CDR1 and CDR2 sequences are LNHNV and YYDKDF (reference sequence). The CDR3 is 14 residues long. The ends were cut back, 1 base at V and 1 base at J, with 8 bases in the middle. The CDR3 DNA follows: TGTGCCACCAGCAGAGGACGGAATTCCTACGAGCAGTACTTC. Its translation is CATSRGRNSYEQYF.

This CDR3 reads CASSSSGTSANEQFF. CDR3 DNA: TGTGCCAGCAGCTCCTCCGGGACTAGCGCCAATGAGCAGTTCTTC. The chain carries TRBV7-9 and TRBJ2-1; 10 bases are shared with TRBD2. This CDR3 is built from 15 residues. The junction had 6 bases not matched to a gene; V was cut back by 4 bases and J by 6 bases. Germline CDR1 is SEHNR and CDR2 is FQNEAQ (reference sequence).

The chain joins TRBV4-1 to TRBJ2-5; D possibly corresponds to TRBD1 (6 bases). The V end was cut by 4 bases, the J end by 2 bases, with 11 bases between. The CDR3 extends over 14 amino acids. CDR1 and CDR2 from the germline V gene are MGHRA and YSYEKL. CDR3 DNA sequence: TGCGCCAGCAGCCCCGTCGGACAGCAAGAGACCCAGTACTTC. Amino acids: CASSPVGQQETQYF.

The chain's CDR3 is CSPILAGGPTEETQYF. CDR3 nucleotide sequence: TGCAGTCCCATCCTAGCGGGAGGCCCCACGGAAGAGACCCAGTACTTC. This chain joins TRBV29-1 and TRBJ2-5; 11 bases map to TRBD2. The CDR3 extends over 16 amino acids. CDR1 is SQVTM and CDR2 is ANQGSEA in the germline V gene.

CDR3 sequence (DNA): TGTGCCAGCAATTCCGGGACAGAGTACACTGAAGCTTTCTTT. This encodes CASNSGTEYTEAFF. The rearrangement uses TRBV6-5 and TRBJ1-1, with TRBD1 matching over 7 bases. Trimming cost V 7 bases and J 3 bases; bases outside gene matches: 8. The CDR3 loop spans 14 amino acids. From germline, CDR1 is MNHEY and CDR2 SVGAGI.

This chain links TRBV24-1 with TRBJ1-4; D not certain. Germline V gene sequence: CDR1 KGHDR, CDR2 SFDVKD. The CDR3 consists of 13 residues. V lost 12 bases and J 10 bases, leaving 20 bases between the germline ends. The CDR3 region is CAPTPRLGGKLFF. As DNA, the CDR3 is TGTGCCCCCACTCCGAGGTTAGGAGGAAAACTGTTTTTT.

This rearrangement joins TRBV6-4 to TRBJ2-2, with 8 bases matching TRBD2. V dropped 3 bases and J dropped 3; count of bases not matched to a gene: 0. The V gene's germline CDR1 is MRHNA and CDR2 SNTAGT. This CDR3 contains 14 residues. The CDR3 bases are TGTGCCAGCAGTGAACTAGCGGACACCGGGGAGCTGTTTTTT. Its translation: CASSELADTGELFF.

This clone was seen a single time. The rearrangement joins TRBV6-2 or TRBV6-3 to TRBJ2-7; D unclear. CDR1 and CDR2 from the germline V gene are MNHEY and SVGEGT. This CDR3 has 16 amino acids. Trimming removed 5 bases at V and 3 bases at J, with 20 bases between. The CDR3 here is CASSTHPSRSRYEQYF. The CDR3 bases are TGTGCCAGCAGTACCCACCCATCTAGATCGCGCTACGAGCAGTACTTC.

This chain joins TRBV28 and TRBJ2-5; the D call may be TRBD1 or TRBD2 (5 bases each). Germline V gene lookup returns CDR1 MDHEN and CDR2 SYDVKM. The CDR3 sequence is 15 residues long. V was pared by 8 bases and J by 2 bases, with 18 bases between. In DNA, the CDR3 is TGTGCCAGCGGGGCGGCAAGGAGCGGACAAGAGACCCAGTACTTC. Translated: CASGAARSGQETQYF.

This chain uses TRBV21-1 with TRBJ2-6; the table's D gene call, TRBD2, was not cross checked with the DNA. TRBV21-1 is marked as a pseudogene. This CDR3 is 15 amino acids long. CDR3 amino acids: CASSKRRSGANVLTF. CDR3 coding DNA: TGTGCCAGCAGCAAACGTCGCTCTGGGGCCAACGTCCTGACTTTC.

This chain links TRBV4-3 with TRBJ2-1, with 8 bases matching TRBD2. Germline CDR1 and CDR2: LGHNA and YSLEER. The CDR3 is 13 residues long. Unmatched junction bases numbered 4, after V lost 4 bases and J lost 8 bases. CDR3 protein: CASSRTSLDEQFF. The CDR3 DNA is TGCGCCAGCAGCCGGACTAGCCTGGATGAGCAGTTCTTC.

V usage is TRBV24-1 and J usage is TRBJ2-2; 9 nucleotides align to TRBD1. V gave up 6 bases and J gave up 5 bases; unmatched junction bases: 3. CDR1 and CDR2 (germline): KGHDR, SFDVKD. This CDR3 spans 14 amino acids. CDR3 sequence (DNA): TGTGCCACCAGTACGGACAGGGGAACCGGGGAGCTGTTTTTT. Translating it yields CATSTDRGTGELFF.

The DNA of the CDR3 is TGTGCCAGCAGCCCGGGGGGAGCGAACACTGAAGCTTTCTTT. This gives the protein CASSPGGANTEAFF. This chain joins TRBV7-2 and TRBJ1-1; weak D call: TRBD1 (5 bases). V was pared by 5 bases and J by 1 base, with 11 bases between. The CDR3 has 14 amino acids. CDR1 SGHTA and CDR2 FQGNSA come from the germline V gene.

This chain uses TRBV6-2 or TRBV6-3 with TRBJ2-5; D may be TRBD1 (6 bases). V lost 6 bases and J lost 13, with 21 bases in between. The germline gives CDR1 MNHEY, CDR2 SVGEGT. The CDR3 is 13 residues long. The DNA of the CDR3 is TGTGCCAGCAGCCCCGGACAGCTCGGATTCCCGTACTTC. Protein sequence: CASSPGQLGFPYF.

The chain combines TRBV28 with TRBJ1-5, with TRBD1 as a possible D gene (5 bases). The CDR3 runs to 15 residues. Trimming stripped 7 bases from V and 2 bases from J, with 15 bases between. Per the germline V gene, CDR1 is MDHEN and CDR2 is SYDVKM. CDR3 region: CASISGHKGNQPQHF. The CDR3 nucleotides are TGTGCCAGCATTTCCGGACATAAGGGCAATCAGCCCCAGCATTTT.

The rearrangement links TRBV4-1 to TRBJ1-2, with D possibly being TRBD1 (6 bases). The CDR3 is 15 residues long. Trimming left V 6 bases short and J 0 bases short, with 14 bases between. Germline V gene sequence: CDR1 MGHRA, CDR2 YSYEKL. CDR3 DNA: TGCGCCAGCAGACTGGACAGTACCTCTAACTATGGCTACACCTTC. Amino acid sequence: CASRLDSTSNYGYTF.

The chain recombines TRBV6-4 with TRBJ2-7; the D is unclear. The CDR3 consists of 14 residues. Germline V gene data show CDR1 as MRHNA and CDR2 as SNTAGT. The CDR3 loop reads CDAPLPAFLYEQYF. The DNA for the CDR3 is TGTGACGCGCCCCTCCCAGCCTTCCTTTACGAGCAGTACTTC.

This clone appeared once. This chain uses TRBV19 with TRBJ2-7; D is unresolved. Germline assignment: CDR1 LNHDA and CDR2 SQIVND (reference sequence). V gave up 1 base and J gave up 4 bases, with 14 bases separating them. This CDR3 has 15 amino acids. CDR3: CASSIGQIPLYEQYF. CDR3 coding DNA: TGTGCCAGTAGTATAGGACAAATCCCCCTTTACGAGCAGTACTTC.